Following are 13 T cell receptor beta chains from one sample sequenced in a study of technical replicates of blood from a few donors. Profiling relied on immunoSEQ multiplex PCR, and the TCRdb table lists in-frame clones only, not all of them. The repertoire consists of tens of thousands of clones, with around 90% occurring once and the leading ten covering 0.4% to 0.5%. Material for sequencing was T cells isolated from PBMCs. Receptors were obtained from a human donor in good health.

This chain connects TRBV15 to TRBJ1-4; D gene ambiguous. V gave up 1 base and J gave up 3 bases, with 15 bases separating them. Germline V gives CDR1 LNHNV, CDR2 YYDKDF (reference sequence). This CDR3 is 17 amino acids long. In nucleotides, the CDR3 is TGTGCCACCAGCAGAGGATCAAGCCGGGAAGCTAATGAAAAACTGTTTTTT. Translated: CATSRGSSREANEKLFF.

This chain links TRBV9 with TRBJ2-1; 10 nucleotides line up with TRBD1. V was clipped by 4 bases and J by 5 bases; unmatched bases: 15. CDR3 length equals 18 residues. Germline loops: CDR1 SGDLS, CDR2 YYNGEE. For the CDR3, the DNA is TGTGCCAGCAGCCCTTGGGACAGGGGAGGGCCAAGGGACAATGAGCAGTTCTTC. Protein sequence: CASSPWDRGGPRDNEQFF. The full variable domain, in which reference TRBV9 and TRBJ2-1 provide the parts outside the CDR3, is DSGVTQTPKHLITATGQRVTLRCSPRSGDLSVYWYQQSLDQGLQFLIQYYNGEERAKGNILERFSAQQFPDLHSELNLSSLELGDSALYFCASSPWDRGGPRDNEQFFGPGTRLTVL.

The chain couples TRBV5-1 to TRBJ2-5; D perhaps matches TRBD2 (5 bases). CDR1 is SGHRS and CDR2 is YFSETQ in the germline V gene. The CDR3 loop spans 13 amino acids. The ends were cut back, 5 bases at V and 3 bases at J, with 11 bases in the middle. The CDR3 DNA is TGCGCCAGCAGACTTGGACTGGAAGAGACCCAGTACTTC. It codes for CASRLGLEETQYF. The full variable domain, with the rest looked up from reference TRBV5-1 and TRBJ2-5, is KAGVTQTPRYLIKTRGQQVTLSCSPISGHRSVSWYQQTPGQGLQFLFEYFSETQRNKGNFPGRFSGRQFSNSRSEMNVSTLELGDSALYLCASRLGLEETQYFGPGTRLLVL.

The chain couples TRBV7-9 to TRBJ2-7, with D possibly being TRBD2 (5 bases). CDR1 SEHNR and CDR2 FQNEAQ come from the germline V gene (reference sequence). This CDR3 has 14 amino acids. Trimming shortened V by 2 bases and J by 5 bases, and 13 bases separated the two germline ends. The CDR3 DNA reads as TGTGCCAGCAGCTTATTGCTAGCTGTCAACGAGCAGTACTTC. Translated, it gives CASSLLLAVNEQYF.

The chain carries TRBV7-9 and TRBJ1-1, with a possible D match to TRBD1 (6 bases). Germline CDR1 reads SEHNR; CDR2 reads FQNEAQ (reference sequence). Trimming took off 4 bases at V and 1 base at J, with 10 bases between the two ends. The CDR3 is 14 amino acids. The DNA of the CDR3 is TGTGCCAGCAGCTCGCCGACAGGGAACACTGAAGCTTTCTTT. It codes for CASSSPTGNTEAFF.

The V gene is TRBV5-6, the J gene TRBJ2-3, with 7 bases identical to TRBD1. V trimming: 4 bases; J trimming: 8 bases; junction bases outside the gene matches: 4. Germline loops: CDR1 SGHDT, CDR2 YYEEEE. The CDR3 has 12 residues. The CDR3 DNA reads TGTGCCAGCAGCGGGGACAGTGTTACGCAGTATTTT. This encodes CASSGDSVTQYF.

V usage is TRBV11-2 and J usage is TRBJ2-7, with TRBD2 matching 8 bases. CDR3 size: 16 residues. Unmatched junction bases numbered 8, after V lost 2 bases and J lost 2 bases. Germline CDR1 SGHAT, CDR2 FQNNGV. CDR3 region: CASSLYGGRLAYEQYF. DNA of the CDR3: TGTGCCAGCAGCTTATACGGCGGGAGGCTTGCCTACGAGCAGTACTTC. Based on the CDR3 plus reference TRBV11-2 and TRBJ2-7, the full variable domain is EAGVAQSPRYKIIEKRQSVAFWCNPISGHATLYWYQQILGQGPKLLIQFQNNGVVDDSQLPKDRFSAERLKGVDSTLKIQPAKLEDSAVYLCASSLYGGRLAYEQYFGPGTRLTVT.

The chain uses TRBV6-6 and TRBJ1-2, with unresolved D. Germline V gene data show CDR1 as MNHNY and CDR2 as SVGAGI (reference sequence). Trimming left V 8 bases short and J 0 bases short, with 13 bases between. This CDR3 contains 14 residues. The CDR3 loop reads CASLGTQANYGYTF. Written as DNA, the CDR3 is TGTGCCAGCTTAGGAACGCAGGCTAACTATGGCTACACCTTC.

This clone was observed once. V usage is TRBV29-1 and J usage is TRBJ2-7; 10 bases align to TRBD1. The CDR3 spans 12 residues. Trimming took 4 bases from V and 6 from J; bases not matched to a gene: 3. The V gene's germline CDR1 is SQVTM and CDR2 ANQGSEA. CDR3: CSVGRQGAEQYF. In DNA, the CDR3 is TGCAGCGTTGGGCGACAGGGGGCCGAGCAGTACTTC.

The chain joins TRBV27 to TRBJ2-7; TRBD2 agrees at 9 bases. The V gene's germline CDR1 is MNHEY and CDR2 SMNVEV (reference sequence). Trimming removed 4 bases from V and 0 bases from J; junction bases left unmatched: 4. This CDR3 has 15 amino acids. The chain's CDR3 is CASSSLAGISYEQYF. CDR3 nucleotide sequence: TGTGCCAGCAGTTCCCTAGCGGGAATCTCCTACGAGCAGTACTTC.

The chain uses TRBV19 and TRBJ2-7, with 7 positions matching TRBD1. The CDR3 extends over 16 amino acids. With 5 bases clipped from V and 0 bases from J, the junction kept 10 bases outside the gene matches. CDR1 is LNHDA, CDR2 SQIVND, per germline (reference sequence). The CDR3 region is CASSLTGTVVSYEQYF. The CDR3, as DNA: TGTGCCAGTAGTTTAACCGGGACAGTGGTCTCCTACGAGCAGTACTTC.

The chain is built from TRBV6-1 and TRBJ2-7; TRBD1 is a possible D gene (6 bases). This CDR3 has 14 residues. Germline values: CDR1 MNHNS, CDR2 SASEGT. V was pared by 2 bases and J by 1 base, with 9 bases between. DNA of the CDR3: TGTGCCAGCAGTGAATCCGGGACATCCTACGAGCAGTACTTC. It yields the protein CASSESGTSYEQYF.

The gene calls are TRBV7-2 and TRBJ2-1, with 14 bases that match TRBD2. The CDR3 is 15 amino acids. Germline-derived CDR1 and CDR2 are SGHTA and FQGNSA. V trimming: 3 bases; J trimming: 9 bases; junction bases outside the gene matches: 4. For the CDR3, the DNA is TGTGCCAGCAGCTTGGGACTAGCGGGAGATTTTGAGCAGTTCTTC. Translation: CASSLGLAGDFEQFF.